The sequence of this T cell receptor (beta chain) was determined in a study of T cell responses to AZD1222 COVID-19 vaccine. TCRdb's table, derived via immunoSEQ multiplex PCR, lists solely in-frame clones and lacks some. The repertoire holds over 130,000 clones, with around 93% as singletons. Germline V gene lookup returns CDR1 SGHRS and CDR2 YFSETQ. This CDR3 has 17 residues. The V and J ends lost 0 bases and 4 bases, in that order; junction bases with no gene match: 10. The chain links TRBV5-1 to TRBJ2-7, with 10 bases lining up with TRBD1. Sequenced here: peripheral blood, sampled 28 days after the second AZD1222 dose. The sequence came from an adult who received the AZD1222 COVID-19 vaccine. The chain's CDR3 is CASSLDDIWTGGYEQYF. For the CDR3, the DNA is TGCGCCAGCAGCTTGGATGATATATGGACAGGGGGGTACGAGCAGTACTTC.